Below are 32 T cell receptor beta chains sequenced from a single sample in a study of blood T cell repertoires in COVID-19. Generated by immunoSEQ multiplex PCR, the TCRdb table keeps only in-frame clones and is missing some. The sample carries some 360,000 clones, over 85% recorded once. Sequencing was done on a sample of peripheral blood. The receptor set was obtained from a woman aged 55-70 years with COVID-19, enrolled during active disease.

This clone was seen a single time. The gene calls are TRBV12-3 or TRBV12-4 and TRBJ1-2; 9 bases align to TRBD1. This CDR3 region has 13 residues. V was clipped by 3 bases and J by 8 bases; unmatched bases: 4. This CDR3 reads CASSFGDRVGYTF. The CDR3 DNA sequence: TGTGCCAGCAGTTTTGGGGACAGGGTCGGCTACACCTTC.

The chain combines TRBV5-5 with TRBJ1-1; D unresolved. Trimming removed 4 bases from V and 1 base from J, with 11 bases in between. Germline V lookup: CDR1 SGHKS, CDR2 YYEKEE (reference sequence). This CDR3 contains 14 residues. The CDR3 bases are TGTGCCAGCAGCCGCCCCAATAGGAACACTGAAGCTTTCTTT. Translation: CASSRPNRNTEAFF.

The chain employs TRBV27 and TRBJ2-7; TRBD2 might be the D (7 bases). The germline gives CDR1 MNHEY, CDR2 SMNVEV (reference sequence). V was trimmed by 5 bases and J by 1 base, leaving 21 bases between them. CDR3 size: 17 residues. DNA for the CDR3: TGTGCCAGCAGTAGCCAGCCGGGCGGGGGCGTATCCTACGAGCAGTACTTC. Translated: CASSSQPGGGVSYEQYF.

V gene TRBV21-1 combines with J gene TRBJ2-2; the listed D gene, TRBD1, was not tested against the DNA. TRBV21-1 is a known pseudogene. This CDR3 contains 16 residues. CDR3 sequence: CASSKRSGQPTGELFF. CDR3 DNA: TGTGCCAGCAGCAAACGCTCGGGACAGCCCACCGGGGAGCTGTTTTTT.

The chain recombines TRBV27 with TRBJ1-5; TRBD1 matches 7 bases. V lost 6 bases, J lost 1 base, and 6 bases stayed unmatched. There are 15 residues in the CDR3. Germline V lookup: CDR1 MNHEY, CDR2 SMNVEV (reference sequence). The CDR3, as DNA: TGTGCCAGCAGGAAGACAGGGACCAGCAATCAGCCCCAGCATTTT. This translates into CASRKTGTSNQPQHF.

The chain has TRBV29-1 and TRBJ1-1; TRBD1 matches at 10 bases. With V trimmed by 3 bases and J by 5 bases, 15 bases remained unmatched. The germline gives CDR1 SQVTM, CDR2 ANQGSEA. The CDR3 has 17 residues. DNA of the CDR3: TGCAGCGTTGAGCCCTACTTTTTGGGACAGGGGAGGACTGAAGCTTTCTTT. Protein sequence: CSVEPYFLGQGRTEAFF.

V usage is TRBV7-8 and J usage is TRBJ1-2, with 7 bases lining up with TRBD1. This CDR3 is built from 18 residues. Germline V gene data show CDR1 as SGHVS and CDR2 as FQNEAQ. V lost 0 bases and J lost 7; bases outside the gene matches: 17. CDR3: CASSLASQGPTGVGGYTF. CDR3 nucleotide sequence: TGTGCCAGCAGCTTAGCTAGCCAGGGACCAACAGGGGTCGGTGGCTACACCTTC.

The chain combines TRBV6-5 with TRBJ2-7, with 7 bases lining up with TRBD1. The V and J ends lost 6 bases and 0 bases, in that order; junction bases with no gene match: 8. Germline-derived CDR1 and CDR2 are MNHEY and SVGAGI. The CDR3 runs 15 residues. The CDR3 sequence: CASRGPGQASYEQYF. CDR3 nucleotides: TGTGCCAGCAGGGGCCCAGGACAGGCCTCCTACGAGCAGTACTTC.

V and J are TRBV11-2 and TRBJ2-5; perhaps TRBD2 as D (5 bases). This CDR3 is built from 14 residues. Germline CDR1 reads SGHAT; CDR2 reads FQNNGV. The V end lost 5 bases, the J end lost 5 bases, and 15 bases lay between the germline ends. The CDR3 is CASSRGLIGETQYF. The CDR3 nucleotides read TGTGCCAGCAGCCGCGGGCTTATCGGGGAGACCCAGTACTTC. Full variable domain (remainder filled in from reference TRBV11-2 and TRBJ2-5): EAGVAQSPRYKIIEKRQSVAFWCNPISGHATLYWYQQILGQGPKLLIQFQNNGVVDDSQLPKDRFSAERLKGVDSTLKIQPAKLEDSAVYLCASSRGLIGETQYFGPGTRLLVL.

The rearrangement uses TRBV19 and TRBJ2-1, with 7 bases fitting TRBD2. Per the germline V gene, CDR1 is LNHDA and CDR2 is SQIVND (reference sequence). The J segment lost 5 bases and the V segment lost 7 bases, leaving 8 bases of the junction unmatched. CDR3 size: 14 residues. CDR3 sequence reads: CASMSRTSHNEQFF. As DNA, the CDR3 is TGTGCCAGTATGTCCCGGACTAGTCACAATGAGCAGTTCTTC.

This clone has a single count. The chain couples TRBV25-1 to TRBJ1-5; TRBD1 is a possible D gene (5 bases). The CDR3 is 11 residues long. Germline loops: CDR1 MGHDK, CDR2 SYGVNS. The V and J ends lost 4 bases and 11 bases respectively, with 9 bases between them. The CDR3 DNA is TGTGCCAGCAGTGGAAAAGGGGCCCAGCATTTT. Translation: CASSGKGAQHF.

The chain combines TRBV2 with TRBJ1-1; a possible D gene is TRBD1 (5 bases). The CDR3 totals 14 residues. V lost 4 bases and J 2 bases, leaving 11 bases between the germline ends. Per the germline V gene, CDR1 is SNHLY and CDR2 is FYNNEI. Written as DNA, the CDR3 is TGTGCCAGCAGTGGCTTATGGGGCAACACTGAAGCTTTCTTT. Translation: CASSGLWGNTEAFF.

This chain joins TRBV7-9 and TRBJ1-2; tentatively, D is TRBD1 (6 bases). The CDR3 sequence is 13 residues long. Germline values: CDR1 SEHNR, CDR2 FQNEAQ (reference sequence). V lost 5 bases and J 14 bases, leaving 21 bases between the germline ends. The CDR3: CASSARTSGGTTF. The CDR3 DNA reads as TGTGCCAGCAGCGCCCGGACTAGCGGGGGCACAACCTTC.

The J gene is TRBJ2-5, the V gene TRBV5-5; perhaps TRBD2 as D (6 bases). The CDR3 spans 14 residues. From germline, CDR1 is SGHKS and CDR2 YYEKEE (reference sequence). The ends were cut back, 4 bases at V and 5 bases at J, with 15 bases in the middle. Written as DNA, the CDR3 is TGTGCCAGCAGCCGTCGGGCTGGGGGGGAGACCCAGTACTTC. Residues: CASSRRAGGETQYF.

This clone has just one count. This chain uses TRBV5-4 with TRBJ2-2, with 12 positions matching TRBD2. This CDR3 spans 15 amino acids. Germline V gene lookup returns CDR1 SGHNT and CDR2 YYREEE (reference sequence). The J segment lost 6 bases and the V segment lost 0 bases, leaving 0 bases of the junction unmatched. CDR3 in amino acids: CASSLASGGAGELFF. The CDR3 DNA reads TGTGCCAGCAGCTTGGCTAGCGGGGGGGCCGGGGAGCTGTTTTTT.

This clone was picked up a small number of times. The V call is TRBV14, the J call TRBJ2-2, with 7 bases identical to TRBD1. V lost 2 bases, J lost 6 bases, and 3 bases stayed unmatched. CDR3 length equals 14 residues. The germline V gene encodes CDR1 SGHDN and CDR2 FVKESK. CDR3 sequence: CASSQRDSSGELFF. The CDR3 coding sequence is TGTGCCAGCAGCCAAAGGGACAGCTCCGGGGAGCTGTTTTTT.

In this sample, this clone turned up once. The CDR3 sequence is CSTGTGWNQPQHF. Written as DNA, the CDR3 is TGCAGCACCGGGACAGGGTGGAATCAGCCCCAGCATTTT. V is TRBV29-1 and J is TRBJ1-5, with 9 bases lining up with TRBD1. Germline V gene lookup returns CDR1 SQVTM and CDR2 ANQGSEA. The length of the CDR3 is 13 residues. V gave up 8 bases and J gave up 4 bases; unmatched junction bases: 6.

V is TRBV9 and J is TRBJ1-6; weak D call: TRBD1 (5 bases). CDR3 size: 15 residues. Germline values: CDR1 SGDLS, CDR2 YYNGEE. Trimming removed 4 bases at V and 8 bases at J, with 16 bases between. CDR3 sequence: CASSPGTWGDSPLHF. As DNA, the CDR3 is TGTGCCAGCAGCCCCGGGACCTGGGGGGATTCACCCCTCCACTTT.

The chain joins TRBV11-2 to TRBJ1-5; D perhaps matches TRBD1 (6 bases). This CDR3 spans 15 amino acids. Germline loops: CDR1 SGHAT, CDR2 FQNNGV. The V gene lost 2 bases and the J gene lost 1 base, with 9 bases spanning the gap. CDR3 nucleotides: TGTGCCAGCAGCTTAACAGGGCTGAGCAATCAGCCCCAGCATTTT. Translated: CASSLTGLSNQPQHF.

The rearrangement links TRBV12-3 or TRBV12-4 to TRBJ1-5; D gene uncertain. The CDR3 spans 13 residues. Trimming took 8 bases from V and 2 from J, leaving 10 bases between them. CDR3 amino acids: CASGGSGNQPQHF. The CDR3 nucleotides are TGTGCCAGCGGAGGGAGTGGCAATCAGCCCCAGCATTTT.

The gene calls are TRBV7-3 and TRBJ2-2; the D gene is possibly TRBD2 (7 bases). Trimming removed 7 bases at V and 5 bases at J, with 17 bases between. The germline V gene has CDR1 SGHTA and CDR2 FQGTGA. The CDR3 has 15 residues. DNA of the CDR3: TGTGCCAGCACCATCGGGGGGCTGGATACCGGGGAGCTGTTTTTT. Translating gives CASTIGGLDTGELFF.

The rearrangement joins TRBV15 to TRBJ1-1, with D maybe TRBD1 (5 bases). In germline, CDR1 is LNHNV, CDR2 YYDKDF (reference sequence). The CDR3 extends over 16 amino acids. The V gene lost 0 bases and the J gene lost 1 base, with 12 bases spanning the gap. The CDR3 spells CATSRDRVFGNTEAFF. The CDR3 DNA reads TGTGCCACCAGCAGAGACAGGGTTTTCGGGAACACTGAAGCTTTCTTT.

This chain uses TRBV30 with TRBJ1-4; 10 bases are a match to TRBD1. The CDR3 consists of 14 residues. Germline CDR1 GTSNPN, CDR2 SVGIG (reference sequence). V was clipped by 4 bases and J by 6 bases; unmatched bases: 5. In nucleotides, the CDR3 is TGTGCCTGGACACCGGACAGGGGGGATGAAAAACTGTTTTTT. It specifies CAWTPDRGDEKLFF.

This clone was found a few times. CDR3 nucleotide sequence: TGTGCCAGCAGCGCTCGACAGGGTGAAGCTTTCTTT. It translates to CASSARQGEAFF. The chain has TRBV7-3 and TRBJ1-1, with 7 bases that match TRBD1. The CDR3 consists of 12 residues. Germline V gives CDR1 SGHTA, CDR2 FQGTGA. V gave up 5 bases and J gave up 7 bases; unmatched junction bases: 4.

This chain links TRBV18 with TRBJ2-1; 7 positions match TRBD1. V shed 4 bases and J 5 bases; nucleotides not matched to a gene: 8. The CDR3 spans 15 residues. Germline values: CDR1 KGHSH, CDR2 LQKENI. Written as DNA, the CDR3 is TGTGCCAGCTCACAGGGGGCCCTTCCAAACAATGAGCAGTTCTTC. It encodes CASSQGALPNNEQFF.

The chain is built from TRBV9 and TRBJ1-1; possibly TRBD1 for D (5 bases). V lost 4 bases to trimming and J lost 1 base, with 14 bases between them. Looked up from germline, CDR1 is SGDLS and CDR2 is YYNGEE. CDR3 length equals 15 residues. CDR3 sequence reads: CASSYNTGGNTEAFF. Written as DNA, the CDR3 is TGTGCCAGCAGCTACAATACGGGGGGGAACACTGAAGCTTTCTTT.

This clone turned up a few times. The genes are TRBV29-1 and TRBJ1-2; the D is unclear. The CDR3 is 13 amino acids. Germline V CDR1 and CDR2: SQVTM, ANQGSEA. V was shortened by 3 bases and J by 6 bases, with 14 bases between the two germline ends. CDR3 in DNA: TGCAGCGTTGAGCTCCTGGGAGGGAATGGCTACACCTTC. Its translation: CSVELLGGNGYTF.

The chain couples TRBV2 to TRBJ2-6; a weak D match, TRBD2 (6 bases). Trimming removed 2 bases from V and 2 bases from J, with 10 bases in between. The length of the CDR3 is 16 residues. Germline values: CDR1 SNHLY, CDR2 FYNNEI. CDR3 loop: CASSEIWEAGANVLTF. CDR3 coding DNA: TGTGCCAGCAGTGAAATTTGGGAGGCTGGGGCCAACGTCCTGACTTTC.

The V call is TRBV5-1, the J call TRBJ2-1; tentative D call: TRBD2 (6 bases). Trimming took off 7 bases at V and 4 bases at J, with 24 bases between the two ends. There are 17 residues in the CDR3. Germline CDR1 and CDR2: SGHRS and YFSETQ. This chain's CDR3 is CASGTKPIAAGYNEQFF. CDR3 bases: TGCGCCAGCGGGACCAAACCAATAGCGGCCGGATACAATGAGCAGTTCTTC.

V gene TRBV27 combines with J gene TRBJ1-6, with a tentative D call TRBD1 (6 bases). V was cut by 2 bases and J by 10 bases, with 18 bases left in between. Per the germline V gene, CDR1 is MNHEY and CDR2 is SMNVEV (reference sequence). The length of the CDR3 is 16 residues. CDR3 in amino acids: CASSLTGGQLRSPLHF. The CDR3 DNA is TGTGCCAGCAGTTTAACCGGGGGGCAACTAAGATCACCCCTCCACTTT.

The rearrangement links TRBV7-2 to TRBJ1-1, with a tentative D call TRBD1 (6 bases). The CDR3 is 13 residues long. With 7 bases removed from V and 5 bases from J, the gap between germline ends came to 14 bases. Germline assignment: CDR1 SGHTA and CDR2 FQGNSA. The CDR3 DNA sequence: TGTGCCAGCAACAATATTGGACAGACTGAAGCTTTCTTT. Translated: CASNNIGQTEAFF. The variable domain in full, with the rest retrieved from reference TRBV7-2 and TRBJ1-1, is GAGVSQSPSNKVTEKGKDVELRCDPISGHTALYWYRQSLGQGLEFLIYFQGNSAPDKSGLPSDRFSAERTGGSVSTLTIQRTQQEDSAVYLCASNNIGQTEAFFGQGTRLTVV.

A single count supports this clone. The genes are TRBV30 and TRBJ1-2, with D tentatively TRBD1 (5 bases). Trimming pared 1 base from V and 8 bases from J, leaving 17 bases between. Germline-derived CDR1 and CDR2 are GTSNPN and SVGIG (reference sequence). The CDR3 totals 14 residues. The CDR3 here is CAWSGSGYYRGYTF. Written as DNA, the CDR3 is TGTGCCTGGAGTGGGTCAGGGTATTATCGAGGCTACACCTTC.